Reported below is one T cell receptor (beta chain). The antigen is unknown. The data are from a study of shared clonotypes between healthy human individuals. Study-wide findings and caveats: The represented genetic and exposure-history diversity was limited by the small number of donors.

TCRdb's copy holds only in-frame clones and misses some; the assay was immunoSEQ multiplex PCR. The sample records approximately 810,000 clones, more than 85% being singletons. This CDR3 is 15 amino acids long. Germline values: CDR1 LGHNA, CDR2 YSLEER. The V and J ends lost 1 base and 4 bases respectively, with 14 bases between them. Naive CD8 cells were CD45RO-negative, positively selected for CCR7, excluding terminally differentiated effector memory CD45RA+ cells. The donors, healthy adults who were HIV-negative, had experienced no recent acute infections or vaccinations. This TCR came from a man aged 30 to 45 in good health. Sequencing was done on a sample of naive CD8+ T cells sorted from blood. The rearrangement joins TRBV4-3 to TRBJ2-7; D may be TRBD2 (5 bases). CDR3 sequence: CASSQGRAGVYEQYF. The CDR3 nucleotides read TGCGCCAGCAGCCAAGGCCGAGCCGGGGTTTACGAGCAGTACTTC.